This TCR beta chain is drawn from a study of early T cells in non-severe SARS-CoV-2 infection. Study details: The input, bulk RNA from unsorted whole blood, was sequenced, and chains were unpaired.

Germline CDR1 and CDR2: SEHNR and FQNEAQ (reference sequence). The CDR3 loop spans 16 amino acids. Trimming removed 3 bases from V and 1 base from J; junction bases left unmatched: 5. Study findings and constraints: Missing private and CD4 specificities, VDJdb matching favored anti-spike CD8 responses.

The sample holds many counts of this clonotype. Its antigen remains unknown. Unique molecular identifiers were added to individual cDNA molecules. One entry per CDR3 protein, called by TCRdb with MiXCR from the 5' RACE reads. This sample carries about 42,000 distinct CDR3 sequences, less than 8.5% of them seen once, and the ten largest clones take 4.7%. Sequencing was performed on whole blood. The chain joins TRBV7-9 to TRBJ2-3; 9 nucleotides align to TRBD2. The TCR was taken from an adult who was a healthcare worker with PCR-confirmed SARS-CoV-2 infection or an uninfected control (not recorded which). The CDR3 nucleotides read TGTGCCAGCAGCTTGGACTTAGCGGGGGGCACAGATACGCAGTATTTT. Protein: CASSLDLAGGTDTQYF.